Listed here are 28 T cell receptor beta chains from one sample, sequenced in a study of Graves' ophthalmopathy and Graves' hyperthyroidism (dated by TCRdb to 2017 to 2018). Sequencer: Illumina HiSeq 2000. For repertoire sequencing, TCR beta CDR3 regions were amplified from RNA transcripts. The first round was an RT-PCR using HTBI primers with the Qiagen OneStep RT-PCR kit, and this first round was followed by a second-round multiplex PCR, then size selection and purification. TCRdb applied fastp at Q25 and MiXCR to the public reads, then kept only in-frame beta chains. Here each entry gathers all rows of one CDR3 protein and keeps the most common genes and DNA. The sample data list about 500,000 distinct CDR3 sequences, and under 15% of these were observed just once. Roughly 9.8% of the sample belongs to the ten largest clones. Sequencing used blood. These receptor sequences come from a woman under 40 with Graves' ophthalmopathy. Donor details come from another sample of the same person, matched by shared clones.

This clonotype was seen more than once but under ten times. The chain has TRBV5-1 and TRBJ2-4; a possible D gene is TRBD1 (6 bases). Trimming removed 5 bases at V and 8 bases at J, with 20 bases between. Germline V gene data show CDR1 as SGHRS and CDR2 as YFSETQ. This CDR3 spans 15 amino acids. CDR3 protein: CASRRDTGFYDIQYF. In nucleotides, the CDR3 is TGCGCCAGCAGACGGGACACTGGATTTTATGACATTCAGTACTTC. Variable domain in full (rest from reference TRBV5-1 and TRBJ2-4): KAGVTQTPRYLIKTRGQQVTLSCSPISGHRSVSWYQQTPGQGLQFLFEYFSETQRNKGNFPGRFSGRQFSNSRSEMNVSTLELGDSALYLCASRRDTGFYDIQYFGAGTRLSVL.

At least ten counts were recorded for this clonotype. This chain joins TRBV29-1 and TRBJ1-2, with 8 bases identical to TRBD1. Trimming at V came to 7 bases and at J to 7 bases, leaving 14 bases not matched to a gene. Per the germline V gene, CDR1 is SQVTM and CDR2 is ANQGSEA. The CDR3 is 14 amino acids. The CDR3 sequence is CSAENRQGAFGYTF. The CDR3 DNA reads TGCAGCGCAGAGAACCGTCAGGGGGCCTTTGGCTACACCTTC.

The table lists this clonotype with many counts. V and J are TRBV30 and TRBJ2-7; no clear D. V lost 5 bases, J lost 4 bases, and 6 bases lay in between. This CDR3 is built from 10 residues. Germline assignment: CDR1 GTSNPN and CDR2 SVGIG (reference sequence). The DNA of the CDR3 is TGTGCCTGGGGGTTTTACGAGCAGTACTTC. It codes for CAWGFYEQYF.

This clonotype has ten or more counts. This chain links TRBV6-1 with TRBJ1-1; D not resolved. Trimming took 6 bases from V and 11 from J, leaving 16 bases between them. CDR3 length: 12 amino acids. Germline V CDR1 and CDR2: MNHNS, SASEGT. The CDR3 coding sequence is TGTGCCAGCAGGTGGGGAGACTCCGCGGCTTTCTTT. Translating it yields CASRWGDSAAFF.

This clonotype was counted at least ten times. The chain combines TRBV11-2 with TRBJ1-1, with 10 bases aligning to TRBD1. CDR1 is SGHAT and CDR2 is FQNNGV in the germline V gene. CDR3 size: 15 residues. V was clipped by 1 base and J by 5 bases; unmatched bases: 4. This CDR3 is CASSLGTGGFTEAFF. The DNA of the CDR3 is TGTGCCAGCAGCTTAGGGACAGGGGGTTTTACTGAAGCTTTCTTT. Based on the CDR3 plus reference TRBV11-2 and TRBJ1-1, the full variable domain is EAGVAQSPRYKIIEKRQSVAFWCNPISGHATLYWYQQILGQGPKLLIQFQNNGVVDDSQLPKDRFSAERLKGVDSTLKIQPAKLEDSAVYLCASSLGTGGFTEAFFGQGTRLTVV.

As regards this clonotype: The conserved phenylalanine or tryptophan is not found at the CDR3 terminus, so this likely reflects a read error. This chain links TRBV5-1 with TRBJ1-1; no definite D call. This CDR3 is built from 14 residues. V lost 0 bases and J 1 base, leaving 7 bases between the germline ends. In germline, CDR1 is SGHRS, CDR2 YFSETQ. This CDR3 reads CASSLDVGNTEAFI. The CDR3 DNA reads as TGCGCCAGCAGCTTGGACGTGGGGAACACTGAAGCTTTCATT.

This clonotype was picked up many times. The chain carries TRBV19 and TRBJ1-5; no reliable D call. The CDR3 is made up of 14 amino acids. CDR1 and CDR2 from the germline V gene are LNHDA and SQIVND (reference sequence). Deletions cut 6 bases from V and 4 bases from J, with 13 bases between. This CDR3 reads CASRRTLSNQPQHF. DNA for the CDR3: TGTGCCAGTAGGAGGACTCTTTCAAATCAGCCCCAGCATTTT.

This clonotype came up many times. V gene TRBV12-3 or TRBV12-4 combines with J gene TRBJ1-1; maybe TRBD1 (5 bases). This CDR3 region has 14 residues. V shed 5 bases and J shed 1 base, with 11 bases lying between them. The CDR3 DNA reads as TGTGCCAGCAGTAACCGGGACGGGAACACTGAAGCTTTCTTT. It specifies CASSNRDGNTEAFF.

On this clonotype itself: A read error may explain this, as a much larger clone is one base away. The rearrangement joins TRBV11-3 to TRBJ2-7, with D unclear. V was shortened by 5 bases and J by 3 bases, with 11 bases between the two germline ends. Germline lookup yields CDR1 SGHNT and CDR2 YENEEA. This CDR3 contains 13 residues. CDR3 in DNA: TGTGCCAGCAGCCCTCCTTCACTCTACGAGCAGTACGTC. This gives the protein CASSPPSLYEQYV.

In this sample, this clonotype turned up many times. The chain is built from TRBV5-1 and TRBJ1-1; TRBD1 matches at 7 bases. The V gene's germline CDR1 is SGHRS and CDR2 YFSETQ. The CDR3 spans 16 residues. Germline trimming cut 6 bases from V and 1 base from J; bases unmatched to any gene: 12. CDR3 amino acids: CASKTGLVRANTEAFF. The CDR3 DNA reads TGCGCCAGCAAGACAGGGTTGGTAAGGGCGAACACTGAAGCTTTCTTT.

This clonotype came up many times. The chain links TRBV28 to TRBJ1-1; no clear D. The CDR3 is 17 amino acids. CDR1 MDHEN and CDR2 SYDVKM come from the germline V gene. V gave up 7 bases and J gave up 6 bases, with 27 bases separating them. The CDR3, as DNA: TGTGCCAGCACCGAAACGGCTGGGCGTCCGTTAATCGCTGAAGCTTTCTTT. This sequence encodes CASTETAGRPLIAEAFF.

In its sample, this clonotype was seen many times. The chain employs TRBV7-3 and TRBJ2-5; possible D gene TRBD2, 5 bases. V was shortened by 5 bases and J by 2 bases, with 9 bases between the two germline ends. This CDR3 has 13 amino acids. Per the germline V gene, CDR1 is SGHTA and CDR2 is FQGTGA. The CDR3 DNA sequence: TGTGCCAGCAGCCGGGGTTGGCAAGAGACCCAGTACTTC. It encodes CASSRGWQETQYF. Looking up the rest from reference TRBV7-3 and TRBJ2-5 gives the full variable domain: GAGVSQTPSNKVTEKGKYVELRCDPISGHTALYWYRQSLGQGPEFLIYFQGTGAADDSGLPNDRFFAVRPEGSVSTLKIQRTERGDSAVYLCASSRGWQETQYFGPGTRLLVL.

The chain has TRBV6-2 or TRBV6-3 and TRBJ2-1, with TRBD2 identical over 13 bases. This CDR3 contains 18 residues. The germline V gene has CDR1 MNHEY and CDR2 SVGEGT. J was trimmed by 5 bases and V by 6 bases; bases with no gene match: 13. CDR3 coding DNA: TGTGCCAGCAGCCCTGGACTAGCGGGAGTCGGAATAGACAATGAGCAGTTCTTC. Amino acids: CASSPGLAGVGIDNEQFF.

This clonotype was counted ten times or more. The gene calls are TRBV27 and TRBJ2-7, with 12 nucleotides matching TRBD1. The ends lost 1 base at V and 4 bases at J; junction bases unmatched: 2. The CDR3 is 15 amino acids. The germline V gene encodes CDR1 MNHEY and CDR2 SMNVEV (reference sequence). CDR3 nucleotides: TGTGCCAGCAGTTTATGGGACAGGGGGCAGTACGAGCAGTACTTC. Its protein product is CASSLWDRGQYEQYF.

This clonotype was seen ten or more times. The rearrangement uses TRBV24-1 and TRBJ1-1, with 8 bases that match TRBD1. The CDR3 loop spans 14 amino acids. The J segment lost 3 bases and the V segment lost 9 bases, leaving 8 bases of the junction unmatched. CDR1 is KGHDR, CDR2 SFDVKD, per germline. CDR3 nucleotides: TGTGCCACCTCATCGACAGGGGCGGACACTGAAGCTTTCTTT. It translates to CATSSTGADTEAFF.

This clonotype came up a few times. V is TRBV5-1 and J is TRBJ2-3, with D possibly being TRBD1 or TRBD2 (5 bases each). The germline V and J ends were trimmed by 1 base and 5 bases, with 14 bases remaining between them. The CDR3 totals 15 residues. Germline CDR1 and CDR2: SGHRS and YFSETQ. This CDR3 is CASSLLTGEGDTQYF. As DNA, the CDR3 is TGCGCCAGCAGCTTGTTAACAGGCGAGGGAGATACGCAGTATTTT. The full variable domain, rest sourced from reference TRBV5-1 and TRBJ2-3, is KAGVTQTPRYLIKTRGQQVTLSCSPISGHRSVSWYQQTPGQGLQFLFEYFSETQRNKGNFPGRFSGRQFSNSRSEMNVSTLELGDSALYLCASSLLTGEGDTQYFGPGTRLTVL.

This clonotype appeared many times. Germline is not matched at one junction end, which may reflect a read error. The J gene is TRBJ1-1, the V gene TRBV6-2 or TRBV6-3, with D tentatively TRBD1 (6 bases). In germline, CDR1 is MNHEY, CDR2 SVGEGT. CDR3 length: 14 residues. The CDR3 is CASRMTGDWTGAFF. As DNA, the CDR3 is TGTGCCAGCAGAATGACAGGCGATTGGACTGGAGCTTTCTTT.

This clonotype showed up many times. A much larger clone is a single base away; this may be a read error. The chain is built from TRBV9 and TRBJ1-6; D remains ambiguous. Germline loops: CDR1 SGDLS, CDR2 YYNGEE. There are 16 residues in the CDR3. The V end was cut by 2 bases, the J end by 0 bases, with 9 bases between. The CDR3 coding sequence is TGTGCCAGCAGCGTCGGTGGGAGCTCCTATAATTCACCCCTCCACTTT. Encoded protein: CASSVGGSSYNSPLHF. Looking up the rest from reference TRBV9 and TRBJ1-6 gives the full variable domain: DSGVTQTPKHLITATGQRVTLRCSPRSGDLSVYWYQQSLDQGLQFLIQYYNGEERAKGNILERFSAQQFPDLHSELNLSSLELGDSALYFCASSVGGSSYNSPLHFGNGTRLTVT.

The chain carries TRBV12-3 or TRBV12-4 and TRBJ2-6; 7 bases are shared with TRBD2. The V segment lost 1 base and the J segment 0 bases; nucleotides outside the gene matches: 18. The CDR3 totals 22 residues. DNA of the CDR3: TGTGCCAGCAGTTTAGAAGGAAGCAGGGACTACCATCTCCCCTCTGGGGCCAACGTCCTGACTTTC. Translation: CASSLEGSRDYHLPSGANVLTF.

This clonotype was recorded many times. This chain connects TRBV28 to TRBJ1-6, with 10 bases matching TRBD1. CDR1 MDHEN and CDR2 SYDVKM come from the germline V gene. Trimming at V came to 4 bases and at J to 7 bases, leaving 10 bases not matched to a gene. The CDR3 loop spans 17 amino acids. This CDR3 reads CASSSPTGTGANSPLHF. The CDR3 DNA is TGTGCCAGCAGTTCCCCCACCGGGACAGGGGCAAATTCACCCCTCCACTTT.

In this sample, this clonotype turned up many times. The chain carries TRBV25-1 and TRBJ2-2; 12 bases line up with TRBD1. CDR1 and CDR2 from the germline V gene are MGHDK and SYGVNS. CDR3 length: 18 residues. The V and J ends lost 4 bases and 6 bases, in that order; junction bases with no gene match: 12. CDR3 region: CASSVASPGQGAAGELFF. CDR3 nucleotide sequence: TGTGCCAGCAGTGTAGCTTCTCCGGGACAGGGGGCCGCCGGGGAGCTGTTTTTT.

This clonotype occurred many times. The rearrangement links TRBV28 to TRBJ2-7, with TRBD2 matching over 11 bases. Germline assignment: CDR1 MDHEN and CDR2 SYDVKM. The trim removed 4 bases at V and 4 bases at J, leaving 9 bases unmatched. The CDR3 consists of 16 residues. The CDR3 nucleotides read TGTGCCAGCAGTTCCTCCTCTAGCGGGGGGCTTTACGAGCAGTACTTC. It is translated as CASSSSSSGGLYEQYF.

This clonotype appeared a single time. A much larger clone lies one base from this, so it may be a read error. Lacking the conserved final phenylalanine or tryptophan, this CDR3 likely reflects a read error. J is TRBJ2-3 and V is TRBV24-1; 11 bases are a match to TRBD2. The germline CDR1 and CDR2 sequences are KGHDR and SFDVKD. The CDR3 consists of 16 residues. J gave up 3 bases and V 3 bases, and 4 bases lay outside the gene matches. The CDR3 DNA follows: TGTGCCACCAGTGATCGACTAGCGGGGATGACAGATACGCAGTATTGT. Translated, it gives CATSDRLAGMTDTQYC.

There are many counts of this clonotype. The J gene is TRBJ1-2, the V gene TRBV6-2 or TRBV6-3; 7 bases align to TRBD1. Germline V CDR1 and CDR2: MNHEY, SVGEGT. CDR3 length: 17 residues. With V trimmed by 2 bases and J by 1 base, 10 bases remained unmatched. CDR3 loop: CASSYPFGTADNYGYTF. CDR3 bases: TGTGCCAGCAGTTACCCTTTCGGGACAGCCGATAACTATGGCTACACCTTC.

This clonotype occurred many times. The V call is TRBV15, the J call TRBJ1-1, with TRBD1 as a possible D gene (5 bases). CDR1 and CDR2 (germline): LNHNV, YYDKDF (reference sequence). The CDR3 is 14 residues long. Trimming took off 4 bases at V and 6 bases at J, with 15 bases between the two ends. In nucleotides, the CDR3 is TGTGCCACCAGCATCTCGTACAGGTTCGCTGAAGCTTTCTTT. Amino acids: CATSISYRFAEAFF.

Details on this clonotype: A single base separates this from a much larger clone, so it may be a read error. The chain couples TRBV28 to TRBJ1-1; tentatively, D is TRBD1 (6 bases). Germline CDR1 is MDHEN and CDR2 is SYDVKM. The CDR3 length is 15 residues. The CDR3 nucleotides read TGTGCCAGCAGCTTGGGTCAGGGGACGAGCACTGAAGCTTGCTTT. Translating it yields CASSLGQGTSTEACF.

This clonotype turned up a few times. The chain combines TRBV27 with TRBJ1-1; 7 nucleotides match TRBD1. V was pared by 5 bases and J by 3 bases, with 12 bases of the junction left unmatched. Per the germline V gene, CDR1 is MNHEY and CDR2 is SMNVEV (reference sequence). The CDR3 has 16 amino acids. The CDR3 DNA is TGTGCCAGCAGTGTCAAACAGAGGGGGCTTTACACTGAAGCTTTCTTT. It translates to CASSVKQRGLYTEAFF.

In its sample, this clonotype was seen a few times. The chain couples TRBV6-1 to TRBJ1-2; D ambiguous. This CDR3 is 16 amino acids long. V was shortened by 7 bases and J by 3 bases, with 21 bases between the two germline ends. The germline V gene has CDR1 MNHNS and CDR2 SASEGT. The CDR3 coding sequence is TGTGCCAGCACCCCCGAGGCCCGAACAGTGGACTATGGCTACACCTTC. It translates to CASTPEARTVDYGYTF.